A selection of T cell receptor beta chains follows, all from one sample in a study of cytomegalovirus exposure and HLA in healthy donors. Produced via immunoSEQ multiplex PCR; TCRdb's table is partial and in-frame only. The sample table sets out roughly 42,000 clones. Sample: PBMCs. The receptors were gathered from a man aged 25 to 40 in good health and CMV-seronegative. The CDR3 runs from the conserved cysteine through the conserved F or W. The order of the fields is CDR3 length, V gene, D gene, J gene, CDR3 protein, CDR3 DNA. A D gene is named only where the DNA matches it firmly.

>14|TRBV5-1|-|TRBJ2-5
CASSSSGSVETQYF
TGCGCCAGCAGCTCCTCCGGTAGCGTCGAGACCCAGTACTTC
>15|TRBV5-6|-|TRBJ1-5
CASSFGQGRNQPQHF
TGTGCCAGCAGCTTCGGGCAGGGCCGCAATCAGCCCCAGCATTTT
>16|TRBV9|-|TRBJ2-7
CASSPTNDFFPYEQYF
TGTGCCAGCAGCCCAACCAACGACTTCTTCCCCTACGAGCAGTACTTC
>16|TRBV4-1|TRBD2|TRBJ2-1
CASSQEGLAGVNEQFF
TGCGCCAGCAGCCAAGAGGGACTAGCGGGGGTCAATGAGCAGTTCTTC
>12|TRBV9|-|TRBJ1-2
CASSVRNYGYTF
TGTGCCAGCAGCGTACGTAACTATGGCTACACCTTC
>12|TRBV5-1|-|TRBJ2-5
CASSSGKETQYF
TGCGCCAGCAGCTCGGGAAAAGAGACCCAGTACTTC
>14|TRBV10-3|TRBD1|TRBJ2-7
CAISGTGAPYEQYF
TGTGCCATCAGCGGGACAGGGGCTCCCTACGAGCAGTACTTC
>19|TRBV7-8|TRBD2|TRBJ2-1
CASSLAKTSGRAVRNEQFF
TGTGCCAGCAGCTTAGCAAAGACTAGCGGGAGGGCCGTTAGGAATGAGCAGTTCTTC
>15|TRBV19|TRBD2|TRBJ2-7
CASSERTSGSYEQYF
TGTGCCAGTAGCGAAAGGACTAGCGGTTCCTACGAGCAGTACTTC
>15|TRBV4-1|TRBD1|TRBJ1-2
CASSQDAQGVFGYTF
TGCGCCAGCAGCCAAGACGCCCAGGGGGTATTTGGCTACACCTTC
>19|TRBV19|TRBD2|TRBJ2-1
CASTSMGSSGRAPYNEQFF
TGTGCCAGTACCTCTATGGGATCTAGCGGGAGAGCTCCCTACAATGAGCAGTTCTTC
>19|TRBV12-5|TRBD1|TRBJ1-5
CASGLTTGEIYDSNQPQHF
TGTGCTAGTGGTTTGACCACAGGGGAGATATACGATAGCAATCAGCCCCAGCATTTT
>15|TRBV13|-|TRBJ2-2
CASSLEGLGTGELFF
TGTGCCAGCAGCTTGGAGGGCCTGGGCACCGGGGAGCTGTTTTTT
>15|TRBV25-1|-|TRBJ1-1
CASSDTRQLNTEAFF
TGTGCCAGCAGTGATACAAGACAGCTGAACACTGAAGCTTTCTTT
>18|TRBV19|TRBD1|TRBJ2-6
CASSIGDRSGVRANVLTF
TGTGCCAGTAGTATCGGGGACAGGTCGGGGGTAAGGGCCAACGTCCTGACTTTC
>14|TRBV5-4|-|TRBJ1-1
CANPRRRQNTEAFF
TGTGCCAATCCTCGTAGGCGGCAGAACACTGAAGCTTTCTTT
>16|TRBV7-9|TRBD2|TRBJ2-5
CASSHPWGRAQETQYF
TGTGCCAGCAGCCACCCTTGGGGGAGGGCCCAAGAGACCCAGTACTTC
>14|TRBV5-1|TRBD1|TRBJ1-5
CASSSQGGNQPQHF
TGCGCCAGCAGCTCGCAGGGGGGCAATCAGCCCCAGCATTTT
>14|TRBV6-6|TRBD2|TRBJ2-7
CASIAGLGSYEQYF
TGTGCCAGCATAGCGGGACTAGGCTCCTACGAGCAGTACTTC
>13|TRBV30|-|TRBJ1-1
CAWSADSNDEAFF
TGTGCCTGGAGTGCAGACAGCAACGATGAAGCTTTCTTT
>14|TRBV10-3|-|TRBJ1-6
CAISVSGNNSPLHF
TGTGCCATCAGTGTATCAGGCAATAATTCACCCCTCCACTTT
>14|TRBV23-1|-|TRBJ2-7
CASSRRGSTYEQYF
TGCGCCAGCAGTCGCCGGGGAAGTACCTACGAGCAGTACTTC
>15|TRBV6-1|TRBD2|TRBJ2-7
CASSGPRGSSYEQYF
TGTGCCAGCAGTGGTCCGCGGGGGAGCTCCTACGAGCAGTACTTC